This T cell receptor beta chain appears in the sequencing data of a study of shared clonotypes between healthy human individuals. Study summary: The donor pool was made up of two women and three men aged 18 to 49. Study-wide points: Memory subsets had estimated richness that was generally smaller than that of naive subsets.

The length of the CDR3 is 14 residues. Looked up from germline, CDR1 is SGHRS and CDR2 is YFSETQ. V was trimmed by 5 bases and J by 1 base, leaving 11 bases between them. Only one count was recorded for this clone. Its antigen is as yet unknown. Original data processing: ImmunoSEQ sequences covered only the junction and lacked quality scores; filtering therefore differed. Profiling relied on immunoSEQ multiplex PCR, and the TCRdb table lists in-frame clones only, not all of them. V, J and clone size reflect that table, while D and trimming were determined from the DNA. The data contain approximately 350,000 clones, about 96% of them singletons. Caucasian adults living in Nashville, Tennessee, provided all samples.

The TCR sequence derives from a man aged 25-45 years in good health. The genes are TRBV5-1 and TRBJ2-3, with TRBD2 as a possible D gene (6 bases). The sample consisted of memory CD8+ T cells sorted from blood. Regarding subset: CD45RO+ cells pooled with CCR7-negative TemRA cells. CDR3 sequence: CASRSGEGTDTQYF. As DNA, the CDR3 is TGCGCCAGCAGGTCGGGAGAGGGCACAGATACGCAGTATTTT.